The 11 T cell receptor beta chains in this list originate from one sample, sequenced in a study of cytomegalovirus exposure and HLA in healthy donors. Primers for the PCR totalled 60 Vbeta and 13 Jbeta. The repertoire was sequenced with immunoSEQ multiplex PCR; TCRdb's copy has only in-frame clones and lacks some. Here the sample spans around 300,000 clones, approximately 70% being singletons. The sequencing input was PBMCs. These receptors originate from a female donor in good health and CMV-seronegative.

The V call is TRBV11-2, the J call TRBJ2-3; TRBD1 aligns across 8 bases. Trimming at V came to 5 bases and at J to 4 bases, leaving 8 bases not matched to a gene. The CDR3 totals 15 residues. Germline V gives CDR1 SGHAT, CDR2 FQNNGV. The CDR3 bases are TGTGCCAGCAGCCCTGGTGGACAGGGCCCAGATACGCAGTATTTT. Translation: CASSPGGQGPDTQYF.

The J gene is TRBJ2-7, the V gene TRBV2, with a tentative D call TRBD1 (5 bases). Germline-derived CDR1 and CDR2 are SNHLY and FYNNEI. The CDR3 has 14 amino acids. Trimming left V 6 bases short and J 3 bases short, with 15 bases between. CDR3 bases: TGTGCCAGCAGGGAGCAGGGAAGTCACTACGAGCAGTACTTC. Protein: CASREQGSHYEQYF. The full variable domain, in which reference TRBV2 and TRBJ2-7 provide the parts outside the CDR3, is EPEVTQTPSHQVTQMGQEVILRCVPISNHLYFYWYRQILGQKVEFLVSFYNNEISEKSEIFDDQFSVERPDGSNFTLKIRSTKLEDSAMYFCASREQGSHYEQYFGPGTRLTVT.

The chain combines TRBV9 with TRBJ1-1; TRBD1 agrees at 9 bases. The V and J ends lost 4 bases and 1 base, in that order; junction bases with no gene match: 8. The CDR3 sequence is 16 residues long. The germline gives CDR1 SGDLS, CDR2 YYNGEE. The CDR3 DNA reads as TGTGCCAGCAGCCCAAGACCGGGACAGGGGAACACTGAAGCTTTCTTT. It encodes CASSPRPGQGNTEAFF.

The table lists this clone with a count of one. The CDR3 nucleotides are TGCAGCGCTATCCCAGAGGGCTGGGGCTATGGCTACACCTTC. Protein: CSAIPEGWGYGYTF. J is TRBJ1-2 and V is TRBV29-1; D remains ambiguous. Per germline, CDR1 SQVTM and CDR2 ANQGSEA. The length of the CDR3 is 14 residues. Between the trimmed V and J ends, which lost 7 bases and 4 bases, there was a span of 19 bases.

This rearrangement joins TRBV10-3 to TRBJ2-7, with unresolved D. Germline CDR1 ENHRY, CDR2 SYGVKD. The CDR3 is 12 amino acids. V dropped 3 bases and J dropped 2 bases, with 5 bases sitting between them. CDR3 nucleotide sequence: TGTGCCATCAGTGACCAGACCTACGAGCAGTACTTC. It yields the protein CAISDQTYEQYF.

The CDR3 loop reads CASSDTRTTQYF. As DNA, the CDR3 is TGTGCCAGCAGTGATACTCGAACTACGCAGTATTTT. The chain carries TRBV6-1 and TRBJ2-3; no firm D call. Trimming took off 3 bases at V and 8 bases at J, with 9 bases between the two ends. CDR3 length: 12 residues. CDR1 MNHNS and CDR2 SASEGT come from the germline V gene.

The V gene is TRBV6-6, the J gene TRBJ1-1, with TRBD1 as a possible D gene (6 bases). There are 13 residues in the CDR3. V gave up 5 bases and J gave up 4 bases, with 11 bases separating them. Per the germline V gene, CDR1 is MNHNY and CDR2 is SVGAGI (reference sequence). The CDR3 bases are TGTGCCAGCAGTCCAGGGGATACCACTGAAGCTTTCTTT. Translated, it gives CASSPGDTTEAFF.

The chain links TRBV2 to TRBJ1-2; D might be TRBD1 (5 bases). CDR3 size: 13 residues. CDR1 is SNHLY, CDR2 FYNNEI, per germline. V was shortened by 8 bases and J by 8 bases, with 18 bases between the two germline ends. In DNA, the CDR3 is TGTGCCAGCCCCGCGGCGGCAGGGCAGGGCTACACCTTC. Its translation: CASPAAAGQGYTF.

The chain links TRBV2 to TRBJ1-2, with TRBD1 matching 12 bases. V trimming: 0 bases; J trimming: 7 bases; junction bases outside the gene matches: 12. The length of the CDR3 is 18 residues. The germline CDR1 and CDR2 sequences are SNHLY and FYNNEI. CDR3 bases: TGTGCCAGCAGTGAAGCGGAATGGGGGGACAGGGGGCGTGTTGGCTACACCTTC. Translating gives CASSEAEWGDRGRVGYTF.

This clone has only one observation. This chain uses TRBV5-1 with TRBJ2-5; tentatively, D is TRBD2 (5 bases). Deletions cut 0 bases from V and 4 bases from J, with 16 bases between. CDR1 is SGHRS, CDR2 YFSETQ, per germline. The CDR3 consists of 16 residues. In DNA, the CDR3 is TGCGCCAGCAGCTTGGGTTTGGGAGAAGTCTTAGAGACCCAGTACTTC. Translating gives CASSLGLGEVLETQYF. The variable domain in full, with the rest retrieved from reference TRBV5-1 and TRBJ2-5, is KAGVTQTPRYLIKTRGQQVTLSCSPISGHRSVSWYQQTPGQGLQFLFEYFSETQRNKGNFPGRFSGRQFSNSRSEMNVSTLELGDSALYLCASSLGLGEVLETQYFGPGTRLLVL.

This clone was observed a few times. The chain combines TRBV27 with TRBJ2-5; the match to TRBD2 covers 13 bases. The DNA end is more similar to TRBJ2-7, so the J call may be wrong. The CDR3 loop spans 15 amino acids. Germline V lookup: CDR1 MNHEY, CDR2 SMNVEV (reference sequence). The CDR3: CASSFGTSGINEQYF. The DNA for the CDR3 is TGTGCCAGCAGTTTTGGGACTAGCGGGATCAACGAGCAGTACTTC.